The T cell receptor beta chain described here comes from a study of T cell responses to AZD1222 COVID-19 vaccine. General observations from the study: Donors skewed white British and female; clonal diversity was possibly underestimated. Spike-wide coverage was observed for vaccine-associated CD4 TCRs, with dominant responses at 160-218 and 743-854. Repertoire samples came only from after the peak T cell response. Nearly half of spike-specific TCRs reportedly go after variant regions that carry no mutations.

Method: immunoSEQ multiplex PCR; TCRdb's copy keeps in-frame clones and lacks some. The data contain 120,000 to 150,000 clones, 85% to 95% of them seen just once; the ten biggest clones take up 2.8%. A single count supports this clone. What it binds is unknown. The CDR3 is 15 amino acids. Germline V CDR1 and CDR2: MNHEY, SMNVEV (reference sequence). The V end lost 5 bases, the J end lost 8 bases, and 16 bases lay between the germline ends. The genes are TRBV27 and TRBJ1-6; D is undetermined. The clonotype was recovered from an adult in good health. The sample was peripheral blood, taken on day 0 of MenACWY control vaccination. The CDR3 DNA reads as TGTGCCAGCAGTCCCCGGGTGCTCCGGGATTCACCCCTCCACTTT. Translating it yields CASSPRVLRDSPLHF.